This TCR beta chain was captured by sequencing in a study of CXCR3-negative and CXCR3-positive naive CD8 T cells. Notes on the study in general: It was found that naive subsets had comparable surface CD5, and TCR strength was inferred from TRB CDR3 properties. Much lower diversity was found in memory CD8+ cells, while both naive subsets had comparably high diversity. The level of CXCR3 expression partially decreased after cryopreservation; the majority of assays used fresh PBMCs. Whereas memory cells differed, naive CXCR3-negative and CXCR3-positive cells shared similar TRBV-TRBJ usage.

With UMI labels, 5' RACE was used to prepare the TRB cDNA libraries. TCRdb processed the 5' RACE reads again and assigns one entry to each CDR3 protein, with no DNA. This sample's table has approximately 56,000 distinct CDR3 sequences. In the case of this clonotype: Antigen specificity is unknown.

CDR3 length: 13 amino acids. This sequence joins TRBV12-3 or TRBV12-4 and TRBJ1-1; TCRdb reports TRBD1, a call that lacks DNA to check it against. The specimen was memory CD8+ T cells from blood. The receptor was derived from a human donor in good health. Some clones in this sample may be carry-over from other donors' samples. The chain's CDR3 is CASSSTGAPSVFF.